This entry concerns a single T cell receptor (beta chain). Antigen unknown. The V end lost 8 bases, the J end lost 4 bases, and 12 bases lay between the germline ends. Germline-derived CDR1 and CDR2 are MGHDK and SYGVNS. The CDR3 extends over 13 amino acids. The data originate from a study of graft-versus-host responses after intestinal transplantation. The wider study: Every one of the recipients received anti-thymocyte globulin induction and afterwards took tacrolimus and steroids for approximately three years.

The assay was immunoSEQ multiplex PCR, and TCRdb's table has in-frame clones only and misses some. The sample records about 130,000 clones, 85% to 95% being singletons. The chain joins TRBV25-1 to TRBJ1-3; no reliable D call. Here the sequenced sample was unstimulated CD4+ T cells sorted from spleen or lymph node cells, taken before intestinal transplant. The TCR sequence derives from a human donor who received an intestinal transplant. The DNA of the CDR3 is TGTGCCAGCGGACCCTGGGCCGGAAACACCATATATTTT. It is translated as CASGPWAGNTIYF.